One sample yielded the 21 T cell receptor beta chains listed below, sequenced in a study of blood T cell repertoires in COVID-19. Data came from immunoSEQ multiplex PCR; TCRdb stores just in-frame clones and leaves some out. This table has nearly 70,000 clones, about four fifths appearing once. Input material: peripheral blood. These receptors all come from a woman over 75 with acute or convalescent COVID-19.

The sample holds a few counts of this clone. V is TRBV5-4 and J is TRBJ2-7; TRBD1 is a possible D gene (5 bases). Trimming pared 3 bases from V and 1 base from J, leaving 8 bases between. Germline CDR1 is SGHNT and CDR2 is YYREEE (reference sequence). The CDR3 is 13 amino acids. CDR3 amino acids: CASSSDISYEQYF. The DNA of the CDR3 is TGTGCCAGCAGCTCGGACATTTCCTACGAGCAGTACTTC.

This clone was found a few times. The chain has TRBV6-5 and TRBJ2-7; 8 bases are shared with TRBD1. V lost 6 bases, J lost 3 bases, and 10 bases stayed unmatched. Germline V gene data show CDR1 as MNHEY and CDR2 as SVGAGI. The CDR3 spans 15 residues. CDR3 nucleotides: TGTGCCAGCAGATTCGACAGGGGAAGGTACTACGAGCAGTACTTC. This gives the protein CASRFDRGRYYEQYF.

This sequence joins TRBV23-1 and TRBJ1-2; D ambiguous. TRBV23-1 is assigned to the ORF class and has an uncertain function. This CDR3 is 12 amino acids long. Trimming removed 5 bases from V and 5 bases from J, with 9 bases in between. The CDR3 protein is CASSLYTYGYTF. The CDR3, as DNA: TGCGCCAGCAGTTTGTATACATATGGCTACACCTTC.

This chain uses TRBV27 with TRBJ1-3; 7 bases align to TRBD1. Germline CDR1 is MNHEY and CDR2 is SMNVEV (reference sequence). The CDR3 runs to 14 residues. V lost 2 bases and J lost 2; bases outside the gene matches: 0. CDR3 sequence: CASSLRGPGNTIYF. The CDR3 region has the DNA TGTGCCAGCAGTTTAAGGGGGCCTGGAAACACCATATATTTT.

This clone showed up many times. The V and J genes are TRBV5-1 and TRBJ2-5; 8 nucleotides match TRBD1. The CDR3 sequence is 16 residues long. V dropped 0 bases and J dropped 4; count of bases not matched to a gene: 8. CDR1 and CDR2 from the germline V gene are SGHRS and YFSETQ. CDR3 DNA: TGCGCCAGCAGCTTGGGCTCGACAGGGGCCGGAGAGACCCAGTACTTC. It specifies CASSLGSTGAGETQYF.

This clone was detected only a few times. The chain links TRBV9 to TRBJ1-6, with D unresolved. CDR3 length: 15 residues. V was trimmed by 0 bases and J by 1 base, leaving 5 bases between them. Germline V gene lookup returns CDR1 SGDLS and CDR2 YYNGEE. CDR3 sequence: CASSVAQSYNSPLHF. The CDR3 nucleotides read TGTGCCAGCAGCGTAGCCCAGTCCTATAATTCACCCCTCCACTTT. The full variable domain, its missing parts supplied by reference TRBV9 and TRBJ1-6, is DSGVTQTPKHLITATGQRVTLRCSPRSGDLSVYWYQQSLDQGLQFLIQYYNGEERAKGNILERFSAQQFPDLHSELNLSSLELGDSALYFCASSVAQSYNSPLHFGNGTRLTVT.

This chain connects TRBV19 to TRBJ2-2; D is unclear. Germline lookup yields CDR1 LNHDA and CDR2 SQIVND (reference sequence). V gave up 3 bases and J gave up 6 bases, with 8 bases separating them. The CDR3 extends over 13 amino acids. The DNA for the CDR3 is TGTGCCAGTAGTATCTTAATAGCCGGGGAGCTGTTTTTT. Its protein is CASSILIAGELFF.

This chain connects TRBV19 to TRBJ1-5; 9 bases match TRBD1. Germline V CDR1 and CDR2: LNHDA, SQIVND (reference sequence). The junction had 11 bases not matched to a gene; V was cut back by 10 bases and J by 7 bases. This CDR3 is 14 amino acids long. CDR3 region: CATNPTGGNQPQHF. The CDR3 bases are TGTGCCACCAACCCGACAGGGGGAAACCAGCCCCAGCATTTT.

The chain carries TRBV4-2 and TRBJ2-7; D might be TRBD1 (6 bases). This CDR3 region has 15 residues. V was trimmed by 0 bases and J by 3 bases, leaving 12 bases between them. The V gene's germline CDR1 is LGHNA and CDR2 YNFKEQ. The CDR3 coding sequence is TGTGCCAGCAGCCAAGATCTAGAACAGGGCTACGAGCAGTACTTC. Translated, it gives CASSQDLEQGYEQYF.

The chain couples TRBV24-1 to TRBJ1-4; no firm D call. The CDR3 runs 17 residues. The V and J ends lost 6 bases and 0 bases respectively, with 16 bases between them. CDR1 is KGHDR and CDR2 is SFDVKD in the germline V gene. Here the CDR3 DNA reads TGTGCCACCAGTCGGGATCCTTGGGCAGCAACTAATGAAAAACTGTTTTTT. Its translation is CATSRDPWAATNEKLFF.

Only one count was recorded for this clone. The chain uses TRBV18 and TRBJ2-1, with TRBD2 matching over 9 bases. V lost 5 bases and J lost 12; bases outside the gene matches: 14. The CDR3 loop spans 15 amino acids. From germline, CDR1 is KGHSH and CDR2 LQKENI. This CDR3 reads CASSLGTSSHSGQFF. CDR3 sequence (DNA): TGTGCCAGCTCATTAGGGACTAGCTCTCATAGTGGGCAGTTCTTC.

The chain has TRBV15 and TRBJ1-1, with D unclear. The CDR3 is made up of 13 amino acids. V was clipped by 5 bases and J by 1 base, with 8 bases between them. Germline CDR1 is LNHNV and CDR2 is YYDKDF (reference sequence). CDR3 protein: CATSRGGNTEAFF. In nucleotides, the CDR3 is TGTGCCACCAGCCGGGGAGGGAACACTGAAGCTTTCTTT.

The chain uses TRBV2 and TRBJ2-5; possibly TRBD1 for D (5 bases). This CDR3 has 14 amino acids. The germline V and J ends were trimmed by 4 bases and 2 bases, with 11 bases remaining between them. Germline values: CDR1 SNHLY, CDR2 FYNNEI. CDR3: CASSGLTGQETQYF. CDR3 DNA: TGTGCCAGCAGTGGTCTCACAGGACAAGAGACCCAGTACTTC. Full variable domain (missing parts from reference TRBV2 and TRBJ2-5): EPEVTQTPSHQVTQMGQEVILRCVPISNHLYFYWYRQILGQKVEFLVSFYNNEISEKSEIFDDQFSVERPDGSNFTLKIRSTKLEDSAMYFCASSGLTGQETQYFGPGTRLLVL.

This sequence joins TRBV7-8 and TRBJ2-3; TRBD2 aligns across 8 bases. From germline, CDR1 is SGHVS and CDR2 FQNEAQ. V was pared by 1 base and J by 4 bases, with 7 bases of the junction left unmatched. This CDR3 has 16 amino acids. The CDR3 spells CASSLGGGLESDTQYF. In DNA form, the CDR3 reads TGTGCCAGCAGCTTAGGCGGGGGGTTGGAATCAGATACGCAGTATTTT. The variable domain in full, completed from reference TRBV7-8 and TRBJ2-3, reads GAGVSQSPRYKVAKRGQDVALRCDPISGHVSLFWYQQALGQGPEFLTYFQNEAQLDKSGLPSDRFFAERPEGSVSTLKIQRTQQEDSAVYLCASSLGGGLESDTQYFGPGTRLTVL.

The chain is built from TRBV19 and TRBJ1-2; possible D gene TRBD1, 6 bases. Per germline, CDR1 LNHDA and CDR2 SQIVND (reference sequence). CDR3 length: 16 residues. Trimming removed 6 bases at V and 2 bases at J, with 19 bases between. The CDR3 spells CASSPRTDAPNYGYTF. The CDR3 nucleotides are TGTGCCAGTAGCCCTCGGACAGACGCACCGAACTATGGCTACACCTTC.

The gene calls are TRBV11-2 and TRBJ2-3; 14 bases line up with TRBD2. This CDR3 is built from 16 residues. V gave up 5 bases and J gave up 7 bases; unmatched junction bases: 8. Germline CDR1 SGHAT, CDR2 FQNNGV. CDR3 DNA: TGTGCCAGCAGCCCCGGGACTAGCGGGGGCCAAAATACGCAGTATTTT. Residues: CASSPGTSGGQNTQYF.

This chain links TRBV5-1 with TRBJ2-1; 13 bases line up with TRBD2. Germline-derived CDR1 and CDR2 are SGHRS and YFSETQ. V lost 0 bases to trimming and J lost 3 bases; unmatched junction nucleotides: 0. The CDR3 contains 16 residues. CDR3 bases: TGCGCCAGCAGCTTGGGGACTAGCGGGGGCTACAATGAGCAGTTCTTC. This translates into CASSLGTSGGYNEQFF.

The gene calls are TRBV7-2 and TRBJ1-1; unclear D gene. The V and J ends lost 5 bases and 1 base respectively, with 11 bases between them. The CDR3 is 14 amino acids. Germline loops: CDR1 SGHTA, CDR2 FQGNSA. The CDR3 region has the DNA TGTGCCAGCAGCCCCCGGCGGGGGAACACTGAAGCTTTCTTT. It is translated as CASSPRRGNTEAFF.

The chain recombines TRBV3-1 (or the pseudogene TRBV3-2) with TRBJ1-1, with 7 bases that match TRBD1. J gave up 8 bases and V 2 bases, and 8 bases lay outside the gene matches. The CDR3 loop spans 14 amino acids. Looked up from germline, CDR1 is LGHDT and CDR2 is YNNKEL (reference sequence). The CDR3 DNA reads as TGTGCCAGCAGCCAACTTCAGGGGGTAGCAGAAGCTTTCTTT. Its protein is CASSQLQGVAEAFF.

The chain's CDR3 is CASSHQRDTLYGYTF. The CDR3 DNA is TGCGCCAGCAGCCACCAACGGGACACCCTCTATGGCTACACCTTC. The V call is TRBV4-1, the J call TRBJ1-2; D may be TRBD1 (6 bases). The CDR3 contains 15 residues. Between the trimmed V and J ends, which lost 3 bases and 4 bases, there was a span of 15 bases. Germline loops: CDR1 MGHRA, CDR2 YSYEKL.

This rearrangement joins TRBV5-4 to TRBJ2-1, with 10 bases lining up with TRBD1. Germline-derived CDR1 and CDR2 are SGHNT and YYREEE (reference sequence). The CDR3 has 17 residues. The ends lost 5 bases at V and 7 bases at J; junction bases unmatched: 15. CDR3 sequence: CASRSGQGEAVTNEQFF. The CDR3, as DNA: TGTGCCAGCAGATCTGGACAGGGGGAAGCGGTAACAAATGAGCAGTTCTTC. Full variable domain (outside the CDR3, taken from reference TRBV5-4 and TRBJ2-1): ETGVTQSPTHLIKTRGQQVTLRCSSQSGHNTVSWYQQALGQGPQFIFQYYREEENGRGNFPPRFSGLQFPNYSSELNVNALELDDSALYLCASRSGQGEAVTNEQFFGPGTRLTVL.